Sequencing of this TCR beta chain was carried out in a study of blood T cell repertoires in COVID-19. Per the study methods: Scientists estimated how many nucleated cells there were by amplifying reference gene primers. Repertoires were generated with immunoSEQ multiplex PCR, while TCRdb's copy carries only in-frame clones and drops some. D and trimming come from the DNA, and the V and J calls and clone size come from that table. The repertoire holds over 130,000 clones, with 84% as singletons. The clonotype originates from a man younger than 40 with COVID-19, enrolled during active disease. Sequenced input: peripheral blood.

The CDR3 reads CASSTTSGGRSYEQYF. The CDR3 DNA sequence: TGTGCCAGCAGTACGACTAGCGGGGGCCGCTCCTACGAGCAGTACTTC. This chain connects TRBV6-6 to TRBJ2-7, with 12 bases lining up with TRBD2. Germline CDR1 reads MNHNY; CDR2 reads SVGAGI (reference sequence). The CDR3 is 16 residues long. Germline trimming cut 5 bases from V and 0 bases from J; bases unmatched to any gene: 5.